The T cell receptor (beta chain) described here comes from a study of blood T cell repertoires in COVID-19. Study at large: Sites across the United States, Italy and Spain contributed samples from acute and convalescent COVID-19. Sources were T cells, B-cell-depleted T cells, or PBMCs; the material itself was cDNA or gDNA.

The protocol was immunoSEQ multiplex PCR, while the TCRdb copy is restricted to in-frame clones and leaves out a portion. The table lists some 140,000 clones, approximately 83% of them singletons, with 9.5% to 13% in the top ten. With V trimmed by 0 bases and J by 0 bases, 9 bases remained unmatched. Looked up from germline, CDR1 is LNHNV and CDR2 is YYDKDF (reference sequence). The length of the CDR3 is 19 residues. The gene calls are TRBV15 and TRBJ1-5; TRBD1 agrees at 9 bases. Specimen: peripheral blood. The origin of this receptor is a woman between 55 and 75 years old with COVID-19, enrolled during active disease. The CDR3 nucleotides are TGTGCCACCAGCAGAGATCATGGGACAGGGATCGGTAGCAATCAGCCCCAGCATTTT. Translated, it gives CATSRDHGTGIGSNQPQHF.